Presented here are 3 T cell receptor beta chains from one specimen sequenced in a study of neurological immune-mediated disorders (dated by TCRdb to the late 2010s). Receptor libraries were prepared by 5' RACE. The run used an Illumina HiSeq 2500. In TCRdb, the public reads were trimmed at Q25 with fastp and aligned with MiXCR, with productive beta chains retained. Rows merge per CDR3 protein into single entries with the most common DNA and genes. For this sample the table gives tens of thousands of distinct CDR3 sequences, of which 3.6% were detected only once. Jointly, the top ten make up 1.5% to 2% of the sample. The specimen was PBMCs. All receptors derive from a man younger than 40 with multiple sclerosis.

At least ten counts were recorded for this clonotype. The J gene is TRBJ1-2, the V gene TRBV20-1; TRBD1 aligns across 10 bases. V gave up 6 bases and J gave up 0 bases; unmatched junction bases: 7. CDR1 and CDR2 (germline): DFQATT, SNEGSKA (reference sequence). This CDR3 is built from 15 residues. The CDR3 DNA reads TGCAGTGCCCAGGACAGGGGGGGAGCTAACTATGGCTACACCTTC. Protein: CSAQDRGGANYGYTF.

This clonotype was seen ten or more times. The chain has TRBV7-9 and TRBJ1-2; no firm D call. Trimming took 3 bases from V and 2 from J, leaving 7 bases between them. CDR1 SEHNR and CDR2 FQNEAQ come from the germline V gene (reference sequence). The CDR3 loop spans 13 amino acids. CDR3 loop: CASSFEGNYGYTF. For the CDR3, the DNA is TGTGCCAGCAGCTTCGAAGGAAACTATGGCTACACCTTC.

This clonotype was recorded many times. DNA of the CDR3: TGTGCCAGCAGCCCCCCTTGGAGCGGGGGGCGAGATGAGCAGTTCTTC. Translated: CASSPPWSGGRDEQFF. V and J are TRBV14 and TRBJ2-1; TRBD2 aligns across 9 bases. V trimming: 4 bases; J trimming: 8 bases; junction bases outside the gene matches: 12. The CDR3 loop spans 16 amino acids. Germline CDR1 SGHDN, CDR2 FVKESK.